The clone carrying this TCR beta chain was seen only once. This record belongs to a study of blood T cell repertoires in COVID-19. The data were produced by immunoSEQ multiplex PCR, yet TCRdb's version contains in-frame clones alone and is incomplete. The table shows around 300,000 clones, with 75% to 90% occurring only once. Germline V gene lookup returns CDR1 SGHRS and CDR2 YFSETQ. V gave up 0 bases and J gave up 5 bases; unmatched junction bases: 7. This CDR3 has 17 amino acids. The specimen sequenced was peripheral blood. The receptor was isolated from a man aged 50 to 60 with acute or convalescent COVID-19. This chain joins TRBV5-1 and TRBJ1-4; 10 positions match TRBD1. The chain's CDR3 is CASSLGARDRGNEKLFF. As DNA, the CDR3 is TGCGCCAGCAGCTTGGGAGCTCGGGACAGGGGAAATGAAAAACTGTTTTTT. Full variable domain (remainder filled in from reference TRBV5-1 and TRBJ1-4): KAGVTQTPRYLIKTRGQQVTLSCSPISGHRSVSWYQQTPGQGLQFLFEYFSETQRNKGNFPGRFSGRQFSNSRSEMNVSTLELGDSALYLCASSLGARDRGNEKLFFGSGTQLSVL.